These T cell receptor beta chains were read from a single sample in a study of Tregs in tolerant kidney transplant recipients. The repertoire was sequenced with immunoSEQ multiplex PCR; TCRdb's copy has only in-frame clones and lacks some. The repertoire holds some 70,000 clones, with approximately 92% as singletons. This specimen was CD8+ T cells from blood, taken before the transplant. Receptors originate from a human donor who received a combined kidney and bone marrow transplant. Both conserved end residues are part of each CDR3. D genes are given only for firm matches. Rows give clone size only sometimes, using once, few, many, or a class for an expanded clone.

>.|TRBJ2-7|TRBV5-4|.
CASSLGSSRDEQYF
TGTGCCAGCAGCTTGGGTAGTAGCAGGGACGAGCAGTACTTC
>TRBD1|TRBJ2-7|TRBV27|.
CASSRGTGDYEQYF
TGTGCCAGCAGTCGAGGGACAGGGGACTACGAGCAGTACTTC
>.|TRBJ2-6|TRBV7-2|few
CASSIDRSSGANVLTF
TGTGCCAGCAGCATCGACAGGAGCTCTGGGGCCAACGTCCTGACTTTC
>.|TRBJ2-5|TRBV7-9|.
CASSFQFGGRKTQYF
TGTGCCAGCAGCTTCCAATTCGGGGGGCGGAAGACCCAGTACTTC
>.|TRBJ2-2|TRBV19|.
CATSIPTGELFF
TGTGCTACCAGTATCCCCACCGGGGAGCTGTTTTTT
>.|TRBJ1-1|TRBV4-3|.
CASSSLPQGTEAFF
TGCGCCAGCAGCTCTCTCCCTCAGGGCACTGAAGCTTTCTTT
>.|TRBJ2-1|TRBV25-1|.
CASSESPDWSEQFF
TGTGCCAGCAGTGAATCCCCTGATTGGAGTGAGCAGTTCTTC
>.|TRBJ2-1|TRBV7-9|.
CASSLAGGNEQFF
TGTGCCAGCAGCTTAGCGGGGGGCAATGAGCAGTTCTTC
>TRBD2|TRBJ2-7|TRBV5-1|.
CASSSTSGGDYEQYF
TGCGCCAGCAGCTCAACTAGCGGGGGGGACTACGAGCAGTACTTC
>TRBD1|TRBJ1-6|TRBV28|.
CASSFTGDGSPLHF
TGTGCCAGCAGTTTCACAGGGGACGGATCACCCCTCCACTTT
>.|TRBJ2-1|TRBV13|.
CASSPPLRAYNEQFF
TGTGCCAGCAGCCCACCCCTGAGGGCCTACAATGAGCAGTTCTTC
>TRBD2|TRBJ2-7|TRBV27|.
CASSEGLAGTYEQYF
TGTGCCAGCAGTGAGGGACTAGCGGGTACCTACGAGCAGTACTTC
>TRBD2|TRBJ2-2|TRBV28|once
CASSERGRTGELFF
TGTGCCAGCTCCGAGCGGGGACGGACCGGGGAGCTGTTTTTT
>TRBD1|TRBJ2-1|TRBV9|.
CASSPNRGPYNEQFF
TGTGCCAGCAGCCCGAATAGGGGGCCCTACAATGAGCAGTTCTTC
>.|TRBJ2-7|TRBV2|.
CASRTRVAYEQYF
TGTGCCAGCAGGACCCGGGTCGCATACGAGCAGTACTTC
>.|TRBJ1-4|TRBV28|.
CASSSIGGLGNEKLFF
TGTGCCAGCAGTTCTATAGGAGGTTTGGGGAATGAAAAACTGTTTTTT
>TRBD1|TRBJ1-2|TRBV7-3|.
CASSLSPGQGVGGYTF
TGTGCCAGCAGCTTAAGTCCGGGACAGGGGGTCGGTGGCTACACCTTC
>.|TRBJ2-5|TRBV27|.
CASSSDRYQETQYF
TGTGCCAGCAGTTCAGACAGGTACCAAGAGACCCAGTACTTC
>.|TRBJ1-1|TRBV7-9|.
CASSLGTDYTEAFF
TGTGCCAGCAGCTTAGGGACAGATTACACTGAAGCTTTCTTT
>TRBD1|TRBJ2-7|TRBV9|once
CASSPRPGTGRNSYEQYF
TGTGCCAGCAGCCCTCGTCCCGGGACAGGTCGAAACTCCTACGAGCAGTACTTC
>TRBD2|TRBJ2-5|TRBV28|.
CASSSPTSGETQYF
TGTGCCAGCAGTTCCCCGACTAGCGGTGAGACCCAGTACTTC
>TRBD2|TRBJ2-7|TRBV4-3|.
CASSQEVQAGGTSYEQYF
TGCGCCAGCAGCCAAGAGGTGCAAGCGGGAGGAACCTCCTACGAGCAGTACTTC